This T cell receptor beta chain was documented in a study of radiation and T cells in renal cell carcinoma. The CDR3 consists of 15 residues. V was clipped by 1 base and J by 2 bases; unmatched bases: 5. Per germline, CDR1 LNHNV and CDR2 YYDKDF (reference sequence). Study-level points and caveats: From baseline, blood top tumor clonotypes peaked at 2 weeks post-radiation.

Time point defined: blood 4 weeks post-SBRT, at nephrectomy. The treatment: 15 Gy SBRT to primary tumor, nephrectomy 4 weeks later. Points on this clone: What it binds is unknown.

TCRdb keeps only in-frame clones here, not all; method: immunoSEQ multiplex PCR. The repertoire holds around 180,000 clones, with less than 90% as singletons. The J gene is TRBJ2-7, the V gene TRBV15; 7 positions match TRBD1. The clonotype comes from a woman between 45 and 65 years old with renal cell carcinoma. The sequenced sample was blood, obtained from a patient whose treatment included radiotherapy and nephrectomy. The CDR3 nucleotides are TGTGCCACCAGCAGAGGAGGGCAGGGGGCCTACGAGCAGTACTTC. It encodes CATSRGGQGAYEQYF.